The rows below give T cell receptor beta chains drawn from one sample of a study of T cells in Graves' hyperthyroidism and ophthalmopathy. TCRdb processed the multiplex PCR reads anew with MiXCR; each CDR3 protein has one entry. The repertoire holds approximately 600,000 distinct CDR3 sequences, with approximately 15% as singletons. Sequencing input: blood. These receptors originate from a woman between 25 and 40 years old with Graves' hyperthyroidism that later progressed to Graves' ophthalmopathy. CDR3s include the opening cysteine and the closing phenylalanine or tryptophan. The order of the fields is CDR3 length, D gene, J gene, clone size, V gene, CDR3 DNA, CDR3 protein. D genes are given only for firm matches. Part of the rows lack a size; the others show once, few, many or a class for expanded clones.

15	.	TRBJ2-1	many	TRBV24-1	TGTGCCACCAGTGACCCGGACGGGGGAGACAATGAGCAGTTCTTC	CATSDPDGGDNEQFF
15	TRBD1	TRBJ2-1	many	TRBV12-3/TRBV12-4	TGTGCCAGCAGTTGGGGACAGGGGGCGTCCGATGAGCAGTTCTTC	CASSWGQGASDEQFF
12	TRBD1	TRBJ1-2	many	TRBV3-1	TGTGCCAGCAGTGGACAGGGGTCTGGCTACACCTTC	CASSGQGSGYTF
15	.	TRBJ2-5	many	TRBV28	TGTGCCAGCAGTCCCGGCCTACAGGGCCGAGAGACCCAGTACTTC	CASSPGLQGRETQYF
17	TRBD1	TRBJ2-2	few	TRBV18	TGTGCCAGCTCACCGGGACAGTCGTCCGCGAACACCGGGGAGCTGTTTTTT	CASSPGQSSANTGELFF
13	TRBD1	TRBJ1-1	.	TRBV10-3	TGTGCCATCAGGGACAGGTTGAGCACTGAAGCTTTCTTT	CAIRDRLSTEAFF
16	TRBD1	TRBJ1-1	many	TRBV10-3	TGTGCCATCAGTGAGTCGGGACAGGGACAGAACACTGAAGCTTTCTTT	CAISESGQGQNTEAFF
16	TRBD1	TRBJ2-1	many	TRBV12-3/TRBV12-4	TGTGCCAGCAGTTTATCTCGTGGGCAGGGGGCAAATGAGCAGTTCTTC	CASSLSRGQGANEQFF
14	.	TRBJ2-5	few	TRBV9	TGTGCCAGCAGCGTAGGGGAGCTGGCAGAGACCCAGTACTTC	CASSVGELAETQYF
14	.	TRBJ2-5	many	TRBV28	TGTGCCAGCAGTTTGCTAGATTTTACGGAGACCCAGTACTTC	CASSLLDFTETQYF
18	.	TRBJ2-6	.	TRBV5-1	TGCGCCAGCAGCCTGCGGAACCTCGAAGGGTCTGGGGCCAACGTCCTGACTTTC	CASSLRNLEGSGANVLTF
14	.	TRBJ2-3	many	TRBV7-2	TGTGCCAGCAGCCCCCACGAGGCATTCCCATCGCAGTATTTT	CASSPHEAFPSQYF
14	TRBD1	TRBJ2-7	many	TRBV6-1	TGTGCCAGCACTCCGGGACAGGGGACCCACGAGCAGTACTTC	CASTPGQGTHEQYF
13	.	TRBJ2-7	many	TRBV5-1	TGCGCCAGCAGCTTGGGGCAGGACTACGAGCAGTACTTC	CASSLGQDYEQYF
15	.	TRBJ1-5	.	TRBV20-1	TGCAGTGCTAGTCTTGGGAGCGGGGTAGGTCAGCCCCAGCATTTT	CSASLGSGVGQPQHF
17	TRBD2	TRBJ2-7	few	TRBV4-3	TGCGCCAGCAGCCAAGATAGGGGACTGGCGGGAGGGTACGAGCAGTACTTC	CASSQDRGLAGGYEQYF
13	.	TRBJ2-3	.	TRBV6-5	TGTGCCAGCAGTTACCTGGTGCCAGATACGCAGTATTTT	CASSYLVPDTQYF
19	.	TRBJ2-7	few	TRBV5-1	TGCGCCAGCAGCTTGGAACCCGCAATTGGACAGCAGAGCTCCTACGAGCAGTACTTC	CASSLEPAIGQQSSYEQYF
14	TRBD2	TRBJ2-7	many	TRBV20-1	TGCAGTGCTCAAAAACTAGCGACGTTCTACGAGCAGTACTTC	CSAQKLATFYEQYF
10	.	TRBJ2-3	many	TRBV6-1	TGTGCCAGCCGGAGGGATACGCAGTATTTT	CASRRDTQYF
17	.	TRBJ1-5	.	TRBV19	TGTGCCAGTAGTATAGGTGAGGTTGGACAGTACAATCAGCCCCAGCATTTT	CASSIGEVGQYNQPQHF
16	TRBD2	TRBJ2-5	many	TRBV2	TGTGCCGGTCAAGGGGGACTAGCAGTTGCGGGGGAGACCCAGTACTTC	CAGQGGLAVAGETQYF
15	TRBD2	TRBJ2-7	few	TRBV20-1	TGCAGTGCCCGGGTTAGCGGGGTGGGAGTTTACGAGCAGTACTTC	CSARVSGVGVYEQYF
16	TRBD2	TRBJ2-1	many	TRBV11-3	TGTGCCAGCAGCTCATGGACTAGCGGGAGTTACAATGAGCAGTTCTTC	CASSSWTSGSYNEQFF
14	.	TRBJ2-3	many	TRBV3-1	TGTGCCAGCAGCCAAGCTCCTGTAGCAGATACGCAGTATTTT	CASSQAPVADTQYF
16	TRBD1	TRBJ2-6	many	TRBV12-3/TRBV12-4	TGTGCCAGCAGTGCGGACAGGAGCTCTGGGGCCAACGTCCTGACTTTC	CASSADRSSGANVLTF
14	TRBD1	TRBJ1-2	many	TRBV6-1	TGTGCCAGCAGTGAAAGGGACAGGGTGAATGGCTACACCTTC	CASSERDRVNGYTF
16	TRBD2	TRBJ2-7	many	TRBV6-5	TGTGCCAGCAGTTACTCGGCCCCTAGCGGGAGATACGAGCAGTACTTC	CASSYSAPSGRYEQYF
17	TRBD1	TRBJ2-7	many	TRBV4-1	TGCGCCAGCAGCCAACGGCTCTCCGGGACAGGCACCTACGAGCAGTACTTC	CASSQRLSGTGTYEQYF
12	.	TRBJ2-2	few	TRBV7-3	TGTGCCAGCAGCTTCTTGGGTGGGGAGCTGTTTTTT	CASSFLGGELFF
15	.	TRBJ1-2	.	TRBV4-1	TGCGCCAGCAGCCAAGAAAGGACGGGGAACTATGGCTACACCTTC	CASSQERTGNYGYTF
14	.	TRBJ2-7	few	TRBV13	TGTGCCAGCAGCGTCGGACTGGGTGCTTACGAGCAGTACTTC	CASSVGLGAYEQYF
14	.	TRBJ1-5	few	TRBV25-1	TGTGCCAGCACCGGACCCGGGAGGAATCAGCCCCAGCATTTT	CASTGPGRNQPQHF
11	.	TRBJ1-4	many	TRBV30	TGTGCCTGGAGTGTAGTTGAAAAACTGTTTTTT	CAWSVVEKLFF
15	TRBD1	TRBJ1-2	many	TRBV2	TGTGCCAGCAGTCCTAACAGGGGAGGCCTTTATGGCTACACCTTC	CASSPNRGGLYGYTF
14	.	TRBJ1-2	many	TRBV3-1	TGTGCCAGCAGCCATGACGGCACCGGGGCTGGCTACACCTTC	CASSHDGTGAGYTF
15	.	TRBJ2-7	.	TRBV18	TGTGCCAGCTCACCGTCGGCTAGTCCCACCTACGAGCAGTACTTC	CASSPSASPTYEQYF
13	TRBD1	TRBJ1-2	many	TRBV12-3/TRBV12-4	TGTGCCAGCAGCGCCACAGGGGGCTATGGCTACACCTTC	CASSATGGYGYTF
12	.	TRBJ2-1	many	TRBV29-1	TGCAGCGTTGAAATGGGGGGCGGTGAGCAGTTCTTC	CSVEMGGGEQFF
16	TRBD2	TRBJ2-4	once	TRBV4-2	TGTGCCAGCAGCCAGGGCGGGTCCGGGGAGGGAAACATTCAGTACTTC	CASSQGGSGEGNIQYF
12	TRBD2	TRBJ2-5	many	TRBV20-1	TGCAGTGCCAGGGAGGGTGGGGAGACCCAGTACTTC	CSAREGGETQYF
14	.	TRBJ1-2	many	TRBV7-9	TGTGCCAGCAGCTACTGGGACCTCAACTATGGCTACACCTTC	CASSYWDLNYGYTF
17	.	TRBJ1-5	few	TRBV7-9	TGTGCCAGCAGCCAAACGCCGACAGGCATTAGCAATCAGCCCCAGCATTTT	CASSQTPTGISNQPQHF
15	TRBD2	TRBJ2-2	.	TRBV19	TGTGCCAGTAGTGAGCTAGCGGAGTACACCGGGGAGCTGTTTTTT	CASSELAEYTGELFF
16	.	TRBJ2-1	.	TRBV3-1	TGTGCCAGCAGCCCCGGACCTTTGAGCTCCTACAATGAGCAGTTCTTC	CASSPGPLSSYNEQFF
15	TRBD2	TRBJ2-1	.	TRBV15	TGTGCCACCAGCACCCGACTAGCAGAATACAATGAGCAGTTCTTC	CATSTRLAEYNEQFF
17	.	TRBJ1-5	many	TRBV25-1	TGTGCCAGCAGTGATCAACGGACACATGATAGCAATCAGCCCCAGCATTTT	CASSDQRTHDSNQPQHF
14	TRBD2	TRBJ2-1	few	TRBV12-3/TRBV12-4	TGTGCCAGCAGACCAGCGGGGGGTCCCCGGGAGCAGTTCTTC	CASRPAGGPREQFF
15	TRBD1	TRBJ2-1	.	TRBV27	TGTGCCAGCAGTTTCGGACAGGCAGTCTACAATGAGCAGTTCTTC	CASSFGQAVYNEQFF
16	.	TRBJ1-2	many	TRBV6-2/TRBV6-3	TGTGCCAGCAGTTCAACTGGGGGCCTTTTCCTCGGTGGCTACACCTTC	CASSSTGGLFLGGYTF
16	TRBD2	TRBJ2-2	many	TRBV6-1	TGTGCCACCACCAACCTGGGACTAGTGTCCACCGGGGAGCTGTTTTTT	CATTNLGLVSTGELFF
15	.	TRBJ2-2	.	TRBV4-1	TGCGCCAGCAGCCAAGGATACCTGGGGACCGGGGAGCTGTTTTTT	CASSQGYLGTGELFF
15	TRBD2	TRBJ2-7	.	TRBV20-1	TGCAGTGCTAGTGTACGACTAGCGGGAGCTTACGAGCAGTACTTC	CSASVRLAGAYEQYF
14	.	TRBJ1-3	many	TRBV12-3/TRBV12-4	TGTGCCAGCAGTTGGGACACCGGCGGAAACACCATATATTTT	CASSWDTGGNTIYF
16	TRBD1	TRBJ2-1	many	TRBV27	TGTGCCAGCAGTCCCCGACAGGGGCCTACCTACAATGAGCAGTTCTTC	CASSPRQGPTYNEQFF
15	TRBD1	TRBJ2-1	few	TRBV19	TGTGCCAGTAGTCAGGGGGCGGGTTCAGTCAATGAGCAGTTCTTC	CASSQGAGSVNEQFF
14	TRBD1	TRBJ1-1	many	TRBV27	TGTGCCAGCAGGATCGACAGGGAGAACACTGAAGCTTTCTTT	CASRIDRENTEAFF